The 32 T cell receptor beta chains below come from one sample, sequenced in a study of OX40 agonist ivuxolimab in advanced cancers. The method was immunoSEQ multiplex PCR; TCRdb's version includes in-frame clones alone and lacks a portion of them. This table holds 60,000 or so clones, around 93% found once. Specimen: CD4+ or CD8+ T cells sorted from blood, collected in a trial of the OX40 agonist ivuxolimab. These receptor sequences come from an adult with an advanced solid tumor such as melanoma, head and neck, liver or kidney cancer.

The V and J genes are TRBV11-2 and TRBJ1-2; 8 nucleotides match TRBD1. Germline CDR1 and CDR2: SGHAT and FQNNGV. The CDR3 is 13 residues long. V was clipped by 6 bases and J by 8 bases; unmatched bases: 8. DNA for the CDR3: TGTGCCAGCAGAACACCTGGGACAGGAGGCTACACCTTC. Protein product: CASRTPGTGGYTF. The full variable domain, rest sourced from reference TRBV11-2 and TRBJ1-2, is EAGVAQSPRYKIIEKRQSVAFWCNPISGHATLYWYQQILGQGPKLLIQFQNNGVVDDSQLPKDRFSAERLKGVDSTLKIQPAKLEDSAVYLCASRTPGTGGYTFGSGTRLTVV.

The chain is built from TRBV4-3 and TRBJ2-7, with D perhaps matching TRBD1 or TRBD2 (5 bases each). The germline V gene encodes CDR1 LGHNA and CDR2 YSLEER. The CDR3 length is 15 residues. V was cut by 4 bases and J by 3 bases, with 16 bases left in between. The CDR3 DNA reads as TGCGCCAGCAGCCTTTCGACTACAGGAGACTACGAGCAGTACTTC. Its translation is CASSLSTTGDYEQYF.

The CDR3, as DNA: TGTGCCAGTAACGGGGGCGCCGGGGAGCTGTTTTTT. This sequence encodes CASNGGAGELFF. The gene calls are TRBV19 and TRBJ2-2, with D perhaps being TRBD1 or TRBD2 (6 bases each). Germline lookup yields CDR1 LNHDA and CDR2 SQIVND (reference sequence). CDR3 length equals 12 residues. V dropped 7 bases and J dropped 6 bases, with 9 bases sitting between them.

V usage is TRBV28 and J usage is TRBJ2-7, with 7 bases matching TRBD2. The length of the CDR3 is 15 residues. CDR1 is MDHEN, CDR2 SYDVKM, per germline. Unmatched junction bases numbered 7, after V lost 2 bases and J lost 3 bases. The CDR3 nucleotides read TGTGCCAGCAGTTTACAAGCCGGGGACTACTACGAGCAGTACTTC. Amino acids: CASSLQAGDYYEQYF.

This clone was picked up one time. The chain links TRBV7-9 to TRBJ1-2; 8 bases line up with TRBD1. The ends lost 7 bases at V and 5 bases at J; junction bases unmatched: 9. CDR3 length equals 14 residues. Germline V CDR1 and CDR2: SEHNR, FQNEAQ (reference sequence). The CDR3 region has the DNA TGTGCCAGCACCCAGGGGGCAGCACGATATGGCTACACCTTC. Protein sequence: CASTQGAARYGYTF.

The chain has TRBV19 and TRBJ2-7; 8 bases align to TRBD1. The CDR3 spans 14 residues. The germline V gene encodes CDR1 LNHDA and CDR2 SQIVND (reference sequence). V lost 5 bases, J lost 2 bases, and 5 bases stayed unmatched. The CDR3 here is CASSPGQGPYEQYF. CDR3 DNA sequence: TGTGCCAGTAGTCCTGGACAGGGCCCCTACGAGCAGTACTTC.

The chain couples TRBV13 to TRBJ1-1, with 10 bases lining up with TRBD1. V was clipped by 5 bases and J by 7 bases; unmatched bases: 4. Germline CDR1 PRHDT, CDR2 FYEKMQ (reference sequence). The CDR3 consists of 13 residues. The CDR3 region is CASSPGTGDEAFF. In DNA form, the CDR3 reads TGTGCCAGCAGCCCCGGGACAGGGGATGAAGCTTTCTTT.

This chain connects TRBV7-9 to TRBJ1-2; D remains unclear. The CDR3 has 15 amino acids. In germline, CDR1 is SEHNR, CDR2 FQNEAQ (reference sequence). V gave up 2 bases and J gave up 3 bases, with 13 bases separating them. CDR3 residues: CASSLRETRDYGYTF. The CDR3 DNA reads TGTGCCAGCAGCTTAAGGGAGACGCGGGACTATGGCTACACCTTC.

The chain employs TRBV20-1 and TRBJ1-1; D not resolved. The CDR3 contains 11 residues. The V gene lost 6 bases and the J gene lost 0 bases, with 5 bases spanning the gap. Germline values: CDR1 DFQATT, CDR2 SNEGSKA (reference sequence). The CDR3 reads CSAKLNTEAFF. In nucleotides, the CDR3 is TGCAGTGCAAAGTTGAACACTGAAGCTTTCTTT.

About this clone itself: A read error may account for a junction end that differs from germline. The genes are TRBV19 and TRBJ2-7; a weak D match, TRBD2 (6 bases). This CDR3 contains 16 residues. Per germline, CDR1 LNHDA and CDR2 SQIVND (reference sequence). The CDR3 sequence is CASSIGAAGSSYEQYF. In DNA form, the CDR3 reads TGTGCCAGTAGCATAGGGGCCGCGGGGAGCTCCTACGAGCAGTACTTC. Looking up the rest from reference TRBV19 and TRBJ2-7 gives the full variable domain: DGGITQSPKYLFRKEGQNVTLSCEQNLNHDAMYWYRQDPGQGLRLIYYSQIVNDFQKGDIAEGYSVSREKKESFPLTVTSAQKNPTAFYLCASSIGAAGSSYEQYFGPGTRLTVT.

The chain joins TRBV2 to TRBJ2-7, with a weak D call TRBD2 (6 bases). Germline V gene lookup returns CDR1 SNHLY and CDR2 FYNNEI. This CDR3 region has 16 residues. Trimming took 3 bases from V and 3 from J, leaving 18 bases between them. CDR3 in amino acids: CASSERSAGAFYEQYF. The CDR3 nucleotides are TGTGCCAGCAGTGAGCGTTCAGCGGGTGCGTTCTACGAGCAGTACTTC.

This clone was detected only once. J is TRBJ2-7 and V is TRBV28, with TRBD1 matching 7 bases. V lost 6 bases, J lost 0 bases, and 5 bases stayed unmatched. CDR1 and CDR2 (germline): MDHEN, SYDVKM. This CDR3 region has 14 residues. The CDR3 region is CASRPGQYSYEQYF. The CDR3 DNA follows: TGTGCCAGCAGGCCGGGACAGTACTCCTACGAGCAGTACTTC.

This clone was seen once. The J gene is TRBJ2-5, the V gene TRBV13, with a possible D match to TRBD1 (5 bases). The V end lost 4 bases, the J end lost 0 bases, and 15 bases lay between the germline ends. The CDR3 covers 16 residues. Germline V gives CDR1 PRHDT, CDR2 FYEKMQ (reference sequence). Here the CDR3 DNA reads TGTGCCAGCAGCTCTCACGGCGGACAAAACCAAGAGACCCAGTACTTC. This encodes CASSSHGGQNQETQYF.

This chain links TRBV7-9 with TRBJ2-4; 8 bases match TRBD2. The germline gives CDR1 SEHNR, CDR2 FQNEAQ (reference sequence). CDR3 length: 14 amino acids. J was trimmed by 4 bases and V by 5 bases; bases with no gene match: 4. CDR3 in DNA: TGTGCCAGCAGCACCGGGACTAGTAAAAACATTCAGTACTTC. It translates to CASSTGTSKNIQYF.

This clone is medium-sized (0.01 to 0.1%) within its sample. The chain links TRBV9 to TRBJ2-6, with D perhaps matching TRBD2 (5 bases). The V end was cut by 4 bases, the J end by 2 bases, with 10 bases between. There are 15 residues in the CDR3. Germline-derived CDR1 and CDR2 are SGDLS and YYNGEE. CDR3 DNA sequence: TGTGCCAGCAGCCCTCACGGGGCTGGGGCCAACGTCCTGACTTTC. Translating gives CASSPHGAGANVLTF.

This chain uses TRBV4-1 with TRBJ1-5; D is uncertain. Between the trimmed V and J ends, which lost 0 bases and 10 bases, there was a span of 7 bases. In germline, CDR1 is MGHRA, CDR2 YSYEKL. This CDR3 contains 12 residues. CDR3 nucleotide sequence: TGCGCCAGCAGCCAAGAAGCCGGTCCCCAGCATTTT. Its translation: CASSQEAGPQHF.

The chain recombines TRBV6-1 with TRBJ2-7; D perhaps matches TRBD2 (7 bases). CDR3 length: 13 amino acids. Germline V CDR1 and CDR2: MNHNS, SASEGT. The V end was cut by 10 bases, the J end by 4 bases, with 17 bases between. The CDR3 DNA follows: TGTGCCACAGCATTCGGGGGGCGGTACGAGCAGTACTTC. Amino acid sequence: CATAFGGRYEQYF.

The chain has TRBV5-4 and TRBJ1-2; D is unclear. Germline CDR1 SGHNT, CDR2 YYREEE (reference sequence). The CDR3 length is 15 residues. V was pared by 0 bases and J by 4 bases, with 13 bases between. The CDR3 here is CASSLARLSGYGYTF. In DNA form, the CDR3 reads TGTGCCAGCAGCTTGGCTCGGCTGTCAGGCTATGGCTACACCTTC.

CDR3 in amino acids: CSVDSVGADSYEQYF. CDR3 DNA sequence: TGCAGCGTTGACTCGGTGGGGGCCGACTCCTACGAGCAGTACTTC. V gene TRBV29-1 combines with J gene TRBJ2-7; D is perhaps TRBD1 (6 bases). With 3 bases removed from V and 0 bases from J, the gap between germline ends came to 15 bases. Germline V lookup: CDR1 SQVTM, CDR2 ANQGSEA. The CDR3 consists of 15 residues.

As for this clone: At one end the junction does not follow the germline gene, possibly because of a read error. This chain connects TRBV6-5 to TRBJ1-5; D is ambiguous. The CDR3 loop spans 15 amino acids. Germline CDR1 and CDR2: MNHEY and SVGAGI. This CDR3 is CASGESMEADQPRHF. The CDR3 DNA follows: TGTGCCAGCGGAGAATCGATGGAAGCTGATCAGCCCCGGCATTTT.

This chain uses TRBV6-5 with TRBJ2-5, with 7 bases matching TRBD1. Germline V gene sequence: CDR1 MNHEY, CDR2 SVGAGI. V dropped 1 base and J dropped 3; count of bases not matched to a gene: 2. The CDR3 length is 14 residues. CDR3: CASSYFGTEETQYF. As DNA, the CDR3 is TGTGCCAGCAGTTACTTCGGGACAGAAGAGACCCAGTACTTC.

Only a few counts were recorded for this clone. The CDR3 nucleotides read TGTGCTAGTGTGGGGACAGGGAACAATGAGCAGTTCTTC. Residues: CASVGTGNNEQFF. The chain carries TRBV12-5 and TRBJ2-1, with TRBD1 matching 9 bases. The V and J ends lost 7 bases and 5 bases, in that order; junction bases with no gene match: 3. CDR1 and CDR2 (germline): LGHNT, FRNRAP. The CDR3 totals 13 residues.

This chain connects TRBV5-1 to TRBJ2-3, with 7 bases lining up with TRBD2. Trimming took 4 bases from V and 2 from J; bases not matched to a gene: 10. Germline V gives CDR1 SGHRS, CDR2 YFSETQ. This CDR3 spans 16 amino acids. The CDR3 nucleotides read TGCGCCAGCAGCCCGGTGGGAGGGCGGGACACAGATACGCAGTATTTT. This sequence encodes CASSPVGGRDTDTQYF.

CDR3: CASTSRKGNQPQHF. The CDR3, as DNA: TGTGCCAGCACCTCAAGGAAGGGAAATCAGCCCCAGCATTTT. This sequence joins TRBV5-6 and TRBJ1-5; D call uncertain. Deletions cut 6 bases from V and 4 bases from J, with 14 bases between. Germline lookup yields CDR1 SGHDT and CDR2 YYEEEE. This CDR3 region has 14 residues.

The count of this clone is one. The chain links TRBV5-6 to TRBJ2-7; D is perhaps TRBD1 or TRBD2 (5 bases each). The germline gives CDR1 SGHDT, CDR2 YYEEEE. The CDR3 is 15 amino acids. V was cut by 3 bases and J by 2 bases, with 15 bases left in between. Here the CDR3 reads CASSYSARGPYEQYF. The CDR3 DNA follows: TGTGCCAGCAGCTATTCAGCGAGGGGACCCTACGAGCAGTACTTC. Full variable domain (missing parts from reference TRBV5-6 and TRBJ2-7): DAGVTQSPTHLIKTRGQQVTLRCSPKSGHDTVSWYQQALGQGPQFIFQYYEEEERQRGNFPDRFSGHQFPNYSSELNVNALLLGDSALYLCASSYSARGPYEQYFGPGTRLTVT.

The CDR3 sequence is CASSLDQGLGTGELFF. CDR3 DNA: TGTGCCAGCAGCTTAGATCAGGGACTAGGTACCGGGGAGCTGTTTTTT. The chain is built from TRBV11-2 and TRBJ2-2, with 8 positions matching TRBD2. The CDR3 spans 16 residues. V shed 0 bases and J 5 bases; nucleotides not matched to a gene: 5. Per germline, CDR1 SGHAT and CDR2 FQNNGV. Together with reference TRBV11-2 and TRBJ2-2, the CDR3 gives the full variable domain: EAGVAQSPRYKIIEKRQSVAFWCNPISGHATLYWYQQILGQGPKLLIQFQNNGVVDDSQLPKDRFSAERLKGVDSTLKIQPAKLEDSAVYLCASSLDQGLGTGELFFGEGSRLTVL.

The rearrangement uses TRBV10-3 and TRBJ1-3; D gene unclear. CDR1 and CDR2 from the germline V gene are ENHRY and SYGVKD. This CDR3 has 14 residues. Trimming removed 10 bases at V and 0 bases at J, with 13 bases between. The DNA for the CDR3 is TGTGCCACCATCCCCGCGGGCTCTGGAAACACCATATATTTT. Amino acids: CATIPAGSGNTIYF.

This rearrangement joins TRBV11-1 to TRBJ2-1; D is unclear. The V end lost 2 bases, the J end lost 4 bases, and 3 bases lay between the germline ends. CDR1 SGHAT and CDR2 FQDESV come from the germline V gene (reference sequence). The CDR3 covers 12 residues. DNA of the CDR3: TGTGCCAGCAGCTTACCTTACAATGAGCAGTTCTTC. This gives the protein CASSLPYNEQFF.

This chain uses TRBV6-5 with TRBJ2-1, with 7 bases identical to TRBD1. Germline V gives CDR1 MNHEY, CDR2 SVGAGI. This CDR3 region has 12 residues. V shed 10 bases, J shed 5 bases, and the junction held 5 bases outside the gene matches. CDR3 sequence (DNA): TGTGCCACCGCGACAGGGAACAATGAGCAGTTCTTC. Translation gives CATATGNNEQFF.

The gene calls are TRBV7-8 and TRBJ2-7; D may match TRBD1 or TRBD2 (5 bases each). The germline gives CDR1 SGHVS, CDR2 FQNEAQ. This CDR3 is 12 amino acids long. V was cut by 3 bases and J by 3 bases, with 6 bases left in between. The CDR3 loop reads CASSLGDYEQYF. The CDR3 bases are TGTGCCAGCAGCTTGGGGGACTACGAGCAGTACTTC.

The chain carries TRBV4-3 and TRBJ2-1; D is unresolved. The germline gives CDR1 LGHNA, CDR2 YSLEER. The CDR3 consists of 15 residues. V lost 0 bases to trimming and J lost 0 bases, with 6 bases between them. The CDR3 spells CASSQDESSYNEQFF. As DNA, the CDR3 is TGCGCCAGCAGCCAAGATGAGAGCTCCTACAATGAGCAGTTCTTC.

The rearrangement uses TRBV10-3 and TRBJ1-3; D possibly corresponds to TRBD1 (5 bases). Per the germline V gene, CDR1 is ENHRY and CDR2 is SYGVKD. The CDR3 extends over 17 amino acids. The V and J ends lost 6 bases and 0 bases respectively, with 18 bases between them. The CDR3 nucleotides read TGTGCCATCAGCTCCCTGGGGGTCGAGAGCTCTGGAAACACCATATATTTT. Protein product: CAISSLGVESSGNTIYF.